This entry lists 4 T cell receptor beta chains sequenced from one sample in a study of vaccination and CD4 T cells after COVID-19. Treatment of the sample: roughly nine-day PBMC culture with coronavirus spike peptide pools or control peptides (ViraFEST assay). No cognate antigen is known for these TCRs. The study sequenced cultured CD4+ T cell DNA using the Oncomine TCR Beta short-read assay. TCRdb re-derived calls from the PCR reads in MiXCR, one entry per CDR3 protein. The sample lists more than 3,000 distinct CDR3 sequences, about a sixth occurring once. Sequenced material: CD4+ T cells from blood, cultured in vitro. These receptors came from a human donor who had recovered from COVID-19.

CDR3 sequence: CASSTTSGGVRTDTQYF. In nucleotides, the CDR3 is TGTGCCAGTAGCACAACTAGCGGGGGGGTGAGGACAGATACGCAGTATTTT. The chain carries TRBV19 and TRBJ2-3; 13 nucleotides agree with TRBD2. This CDR3 comprises 17 residues. The V gene end was trimmed by 6 bases and the J gene end by 3 bases; junction bases not matched to a gene: 9. The germline gives CDR1 LNHDA, CDR2 SQIVND (reference sequence).

The V gene is TRBV2, the J gene TRBJ2-1; tentative D call: TRBD1 (5 bases). Trimming took off 9 bases at V and 8 bases at J, with 14 bases between the two ends. The germline gives CDR1 SNHLY, CDR2 FYNNEI. The CDR3 extends over 12 amino acids. The CDR3 reads CARTVRFDEQFF. CDR3 nucleotides: TGTGCCAGGACAGTGAGATTCGATGAGCAGTTCTTC.

This chain joins TRBV29-1 and TRBJ1-1; D gene unclear. Germline CDR1 SQVTM, CDR2 ANQGSEA. V lost 1 base and J lost 6, with 12 bases in between. The CDR3 extends over 13 amino acids. The CDR3 sequence: CSVEAPLTPEAFF. The DNA of the CDR3 is TGCAGCGTTGAAGCTCCCCTTACCCCTGAAGCTTTCTTT.

This clonotype was counted between two and nine times. The J gene is TRBJ2-1, the V gene TRBV7-3; 7 nucleotides align to TRBD1. From germline, CDR1 is SGHTA and CDR2 FQGTGA. The ends lost 5 bases at V and 0 bases at J; junction bases unmatched: 1. The CDR3 is 14 amino acids. CDR3 bases: TGTGCCAGCAGCCGACAGGGCTCCTACAATGAGCAGTTCTTC. Protein: CASSRQGSYNEQFF.